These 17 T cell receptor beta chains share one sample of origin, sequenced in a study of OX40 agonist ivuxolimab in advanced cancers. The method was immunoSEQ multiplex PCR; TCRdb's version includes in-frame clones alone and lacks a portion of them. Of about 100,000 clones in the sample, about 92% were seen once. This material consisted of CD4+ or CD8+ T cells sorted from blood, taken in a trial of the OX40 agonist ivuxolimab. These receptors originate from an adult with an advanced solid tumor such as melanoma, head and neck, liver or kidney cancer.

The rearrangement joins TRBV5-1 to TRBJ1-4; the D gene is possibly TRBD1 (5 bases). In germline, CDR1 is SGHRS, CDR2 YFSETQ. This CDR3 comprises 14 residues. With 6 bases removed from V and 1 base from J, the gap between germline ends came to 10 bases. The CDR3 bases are TGCGCCAGCACCCAAGACAGAACTAATGAAAAACTGTTTTTT. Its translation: CASTQDRTNEKLFF.

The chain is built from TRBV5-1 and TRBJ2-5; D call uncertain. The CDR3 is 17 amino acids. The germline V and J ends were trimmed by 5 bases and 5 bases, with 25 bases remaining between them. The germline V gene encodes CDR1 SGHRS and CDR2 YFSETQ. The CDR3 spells CASRQLGSNVAGETQYF. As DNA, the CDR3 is TGCGCCAGCAGGCAGCTTGGGTCCAACGTAGCTGGGGAGACCCAGTACTTC. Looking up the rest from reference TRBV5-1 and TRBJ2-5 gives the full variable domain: KAGVTQTPRYLIKTRGQQVTLSCSPISGHRSVSWYQQTPGQGLQFLFEYFSETQRNKGNFPGRFSGRQFSNSRSEMNVSTLELGDSALYLCASRQLGSNVAGETQYFGPGTRLLVL.

This CDR3 is CASSPPRQGYEQYF. The CDR3, as DNA: TGTGCCAGCAGTCCCCCGAGGCAGGGCTACGAGCAGTACTTC. The genes are TRBV28 and TRBJ2-7; D is perhaps TRBD1 (5 bases). This CDR3 is built from 14 residues. Trimming removed 5 bases at V and 3 bases at J, with 14 bases between. Germline-derived CDR1 and CDR2 are MDHEN and SYDVKM.

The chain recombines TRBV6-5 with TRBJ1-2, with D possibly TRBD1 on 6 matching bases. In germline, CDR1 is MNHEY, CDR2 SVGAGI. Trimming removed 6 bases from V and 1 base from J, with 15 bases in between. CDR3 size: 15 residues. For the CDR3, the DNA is TGTGCCAGCAGCCCCCGGGACAAACTTAACTATGGCTACACCTTC. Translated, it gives CASSPRDKLNYGYTF.

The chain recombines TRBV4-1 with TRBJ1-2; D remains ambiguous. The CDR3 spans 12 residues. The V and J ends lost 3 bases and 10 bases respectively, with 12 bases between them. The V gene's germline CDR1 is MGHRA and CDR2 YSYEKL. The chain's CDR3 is CASSQMGFTYTF. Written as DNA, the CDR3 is TGCGCCAGCAGCCAGATGGGATTTACCTACACCTTC.

This CDR3 reads CASSEITGSGQPQHF. CDR3 bases: TGTGCCAGTAGTGAAATCACAGGGTCAGGTCAGCCCCAGCATTTT. The rearrangement uses TRBV19 and TRBJ1-5, with a possible D match to TRBD1 (6 bases). This CDR3 has 15 amino acids. From germline, CDR1 is LNHDA and CDR2 SQIVND (reference sequence). Trimming removed 5 bases from V and 6 bases from J, with 17 bases in between.

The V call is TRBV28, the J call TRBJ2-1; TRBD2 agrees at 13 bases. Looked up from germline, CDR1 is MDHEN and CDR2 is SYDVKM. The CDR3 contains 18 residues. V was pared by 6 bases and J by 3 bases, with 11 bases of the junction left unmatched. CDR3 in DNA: TGTGCCAGCAGCCAGTCACCGGGACTAGCGGGACTCTACAATGAGCAGTTCTTC. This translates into CASSQSPGLAGLYNEQFF.

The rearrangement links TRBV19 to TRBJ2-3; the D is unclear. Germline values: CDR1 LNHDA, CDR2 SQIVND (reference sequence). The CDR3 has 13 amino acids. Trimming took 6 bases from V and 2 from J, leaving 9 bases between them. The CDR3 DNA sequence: TGTGCCAGTAGGCCCAGTATCACAGATACGCAGTATTTT. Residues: CASRPSITDTQYF.

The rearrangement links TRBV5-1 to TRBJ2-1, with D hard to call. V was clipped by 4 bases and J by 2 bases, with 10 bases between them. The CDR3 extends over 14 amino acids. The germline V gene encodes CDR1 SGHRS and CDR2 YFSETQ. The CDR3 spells CASSPVATYNEQFF. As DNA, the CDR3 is TGCGCCAGCAGCCCGGTAGCAACCTACAATGAGCAGTTCTTC.

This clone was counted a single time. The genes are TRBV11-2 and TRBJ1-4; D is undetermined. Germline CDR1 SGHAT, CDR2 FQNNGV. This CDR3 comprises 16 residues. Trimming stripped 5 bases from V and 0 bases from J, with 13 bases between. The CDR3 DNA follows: TGTGCCAGCAGCAAAGGGAATACTGCAACTAATGAAAAACTGTTTTTT. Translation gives CASSKGNTATNEKLFF.

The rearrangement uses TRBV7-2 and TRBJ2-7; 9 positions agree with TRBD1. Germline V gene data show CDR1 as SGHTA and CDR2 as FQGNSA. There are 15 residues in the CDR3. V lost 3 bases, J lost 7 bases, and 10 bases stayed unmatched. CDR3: CASSLGGTGTDEQYF. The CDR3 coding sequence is TGTGCCAGCAGCTTGGGAGGGACAGGGACGGATGAGCAGTACTTC.

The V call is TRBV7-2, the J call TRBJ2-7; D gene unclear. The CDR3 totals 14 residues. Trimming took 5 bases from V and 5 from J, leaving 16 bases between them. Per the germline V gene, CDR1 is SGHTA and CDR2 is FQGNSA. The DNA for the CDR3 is TGTGCCAGCAGCCTCGCGTCATGGGCCCACGAGCAGTACTTC. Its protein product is CASSLASWAHEQYF.

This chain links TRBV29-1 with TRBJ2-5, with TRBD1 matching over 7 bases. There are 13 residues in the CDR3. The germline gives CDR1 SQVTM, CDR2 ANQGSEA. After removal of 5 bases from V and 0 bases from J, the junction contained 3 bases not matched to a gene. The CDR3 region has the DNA TGCAGCGTTCAGGGGGATAACCAAGAGACCCAGTACTTC. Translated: CSVQGDNQETQYF.

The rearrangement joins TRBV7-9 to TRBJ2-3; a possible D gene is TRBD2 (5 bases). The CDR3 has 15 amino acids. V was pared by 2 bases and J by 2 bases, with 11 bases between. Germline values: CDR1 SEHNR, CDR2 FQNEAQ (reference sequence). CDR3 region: CASSLRSGFTDTQYF. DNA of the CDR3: TGTGCCAGCAGCTTACGAAGCGGATTCACAGATACGCAGTATTTT. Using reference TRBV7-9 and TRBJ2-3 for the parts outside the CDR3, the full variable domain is DTGVSQNPRHKITKRGQNVTFRCDPISEHNRLYWYRQTLGQGPEFLTYFQNEAQLEKSRLLSDRFSAERPKGSFSTLEIQRTEQGDSAMYLCASSLRSGFTDTQYFGPGTRLTVL.

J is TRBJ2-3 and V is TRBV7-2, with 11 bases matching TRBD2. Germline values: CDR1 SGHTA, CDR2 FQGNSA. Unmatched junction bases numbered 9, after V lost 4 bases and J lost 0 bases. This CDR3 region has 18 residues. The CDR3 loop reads CASSWTTSGETSTDTQYF. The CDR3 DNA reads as TGTGCCAGCAGCTGGACGACTAGCGGGGAAACTAGCACAGATACGCAGTATTTT.

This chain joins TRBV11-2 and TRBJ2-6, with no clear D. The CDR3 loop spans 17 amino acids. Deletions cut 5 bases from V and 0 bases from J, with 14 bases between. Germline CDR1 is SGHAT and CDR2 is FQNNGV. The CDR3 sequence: CASSPRYTSSGANVLTF. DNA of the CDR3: TGTGCCAGCAGCCCCAGATATACCAGCTCTGGGGCCAACGTCCTGACTTTC.

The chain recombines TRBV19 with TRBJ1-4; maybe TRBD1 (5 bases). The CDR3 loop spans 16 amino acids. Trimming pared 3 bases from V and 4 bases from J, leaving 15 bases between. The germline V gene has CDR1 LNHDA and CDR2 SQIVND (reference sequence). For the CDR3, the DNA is TGTGCCAGTAGTATTCTCCGCGGGGACGGTAATGAAAAACTGTTTTTT. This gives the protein CASSILRGDGNEKLFF.